The T cell receptor (beta chain) under discussion was sequenced for a study of T-cell reconstitution after alpha-beta-depleted transplantation in children. The CDR3 covers 14 residues. V was pared by 8 bases and J by 0 bases, with 12 bases between. Unique molecular identifiers tagged the TCRbeta library. TCRdb analysed the PCR reads with MiXCR anew, one entry per CDR3 protein. The data show 450,000 to 500,000 distinct CDR3 sequences, 12% seen once. The sequenced sample was PBMCs from the stem cell graft donor, obtained from the stem cell graft. V and J are TRBV12-3 or TRBV12-4 and TRBJ2-3; no reliable D call. The clonotype originates from a human donor who donated a stem cell graft to a child with combined immunodeficiency. The CDR3 spells CASLISHSTDTQYF. CDR3 nucleotides: TGTGCCAGCCTGATTAGCCACAGCACAGATACGCAGTATTTT.